The 7 T cell receptor beta chains given below trace back to one sample, sequenced in a study of spatial heterogeneity in lung cancer (dated by TCRdb to 2018 to 2020). In the paper's terms, the time point label means: blood at routine non-recurrence follow-up after resection. The library relied on 5' RACE. Sequencing instrument: NextSeq 500. In-frame beta chains were kept once TCRdb had trimmed the public reads at Q25 with fastp and called clones with MiXCR. When rows share a CDR3 protein, they turn into one entry using the most common DNA and genes. Across this sample there are around 40,000 distinct CDR3 sequences, with 6% to 9.5% seen only once. The ten top clones hold about 9.2% of the sample. This specimen consisted of PBMCs, obtained at follow-up. These receptors all stem from a male donor with early-stage non-small cell lung cancer.

This clonotype was counted at least ten times. The V call is TRBV7-9, the J call TRBJ2-3; D might be TRBD2 (7 bases). V lost 4 bases to trimming and J lost 6 bases, with 17 bases between them. The CDR3 contains 15 residues. In germline, CDR1 is SEHNR, CDR2 FQNEAQ (reference sequence). The CDR3 DNA is TGTGCCAGCAGCTCAGCTGCGGGGGCGGGGGATACGCAGTATTTT. Translation gives CASSSAAGAGDTQYF. The whole variable domain, remainder taken from reference TRBV7-9 and TRBJ2-3, is DTGVSQNPRHKITKRGQNVTFRCDPISEHNRLYWYRQTLGQGPEFLTYFQNEAQLEKSRLLSDRFSAERPKGSFSTLEIQRTEQGDSAMYLCASSSAAGAGDTQYFGPGTRLTVL.

There are many counts of this clonotype. This chain links TRBV20-1 with TRBJ1-5; D uncertain. The CDR3 spans 14 residues. Per germline, CDR1 DFQATT and CDR2 SNEGSKA (reference sequence). Trimming cost V 5 bases and J 8 bases, with 19 bases left between them. CDR3 protein: CSAHGTAPREPQHF. The CDR3, as DNA: TGCAGTGCTCACGGAACCGCACCCCGGGAGCCCCAGCATTTT.

In its sample, this clonotype was seen a few times. The rearrangement links TRBV20-1 to TRBJ2-5; TRBD2 agrees at 9 bases. This CDR3 contains 14 residues. CDR1 and CDR2 from the germline V gene are DFQATT and SNEGSKA (reference sequence). V shed 0 bases, J shed 2 bases, and the junction held 1 base outside the gene matches. Here the CDR3 DNA reads TGCAGTGCTAGAGAGGGACTAGCACAAGAGACCCAGTACTTC. Amino acid sequence: CSAREGLAQETQYF.

This clonotype was detected only a few times. This may stem from a read error, because a much larger clone lies one nucleotide away. The V and J genes are TRBV6-1 and TRBJ1-2; D not resolved. The CDR3 contains 15 residues. Per germline, CDR1 MNHNS and CDR2 SASEGT. For the CDR3, the DNA is TGTGCCGGCAGTGAAGTCGAGGGAATCGGCTATGGCTACACCTTC. Protein sequence: CAGSEVEGIGYGYTF.

This clonotype was detected many times. The chain combines TRBV7-6 with TRBJ1-2; D not resolved. V was pared by 5 bases and J by 5 bases, with 12 bases between. This CDR3 region has 13 residues. Looked up from germline, CDR1 is SGHVS and CDR2 is FNYEAQ. The CDR3 is CASSPGGGYGYTF. CDR3 coding DNA: TGTGCCAGCAGCCCCGGCGGTGGATATGGCTACACCTTC.

This clonotype was seen a handful of times. This chain links TRBV12-3 or TRBV12-4 with TRBJ1-1, with 8 bases lining up with TRBD1. The CDR3 loop spans 14 amino acids. V lost 6 bases and J lost 3; bases outside the gene matches: 6. The DNA of the CDR3 is TGTGCCAGCAGCCAGGGGGCAGGGTACACTGAAGCTTTCTTT. This gives the protein CASSQGAGYTEAFF.

This clonotype was observed many times. This chain connects TRBV3-1 to TRBJ2-3; no reliable D call. V lost 0 bases, J lost 2 bases, and 27 bases lay in between. The CDR3 loop spans 21 amino acids. The V gene's germline CDR1 is LGHDT and CDR2 YNNKEL (reference sequence). The CDR3 DNA sequence: TGTGCCAGCAGCCAAGAAGGTTTACTCTCTTGGCGTAAGAGATTCACAGATACGCAGTATTTT. Translating it yields CASSQEGLLSWRKRFTDTQYF.